Listed here is a single T cell receptor beta chain. Germline CDR1 reads SNHLY; CDR2 reads FYNNEI. This CDR3 region has 15 residues. V was pared by 6 bases and J by 7 bases, with 18 bases between. The PCR made use of 60 Vbeta and 13 Jbeta primers. Some clones are missing from TCRdb's copy, which holds only in-frame ones; the method was immunoSEQ multiplex PCR. The repertoire holds roughly 140,000 clones, with roughly 74% as singletons. The data are from a study of cytomegalovirus exposure and HLA in healthy donors. The specimen was PBMCs. This receptor was identified in a woman between 18 and 30 years old in good health and CMV-seropositive. The chain joins TRBV2 to TRBJ1-4; D is perhaps TRBD1 (5 bases). The CDR3 sequence: CASRMDLSRAEKLFF. The CDR3 DNA follows: TGTGCCAGCAGGATGGACCTAAGCAGGGCTGAAAAACTGTTTTTT.